These 30 T cell receptor beta chains were all obtained from the same sample, sequenced in a study of blood T cell repertoires in COVID-19. Libraries were prepared by immunoSEQ multiplex PCR; TCRdb keeps only in-frame clonotypes and omits some of them. The sample yields around 280,000 clones, roughly 85% seen once. The material sequenced was PBMCs or T cells enriched from blood (not recorded which). The receptor set was obtained from a middle-aged woman who had recovered from COVID-19.

This chain uses TRBV9 with TRBJ2-3; 7 bases agree with TRBD2. V lost 4 bases and J lost 0; bases outside the gene matches: 5. CDR3 size: 15 residues. CDR1 is SGDLS, CDR2 YYNGEE, per germline. The CDR3 is CASSFLAASTDTQYF. In DNA form, the CDR3 reads TGTGCCAGCAGCTTTCTAGCGGCTAGCACAGATACGCAGTATTTT.

This clone turned up a few times. The chain combines TRBV12-5 with TRBJ1-5; D is uncertain. The CDR3 length is 11 residues. Germline V gives CDR1 LGHNT, CDR2 FRNRAP. The V end lost 7 bases, the J end lost 4 bases, and 5 bases lay between the germline ends. The CDR3 bases are TGTGCTAGTGTCCATAATCAGCCCCAGCATTTT. Residues: CASVHNQPQHF.

V is TRBV7-3 and J is TRBJ2-1; D is possibly TRBD2 (6 bases). This CDR3 is 13 amino acids long. CDR1 is SGHTA, CDR2 FQGTGA, per germline. V dropped 2 bases and J dropped 8 bases, with 10 bases sitting between them. The CDR3 loop is CASSLETRYEQFF. CDR3 sequence (DNA): TGTGCCAGCAGCTTAGAGACTAGATATGAGCAGTTCTTC.

This clone was counted between two and nine times. This chain links TRBV7-2 with TRBJ1-1, with 7 bases identical to TRBD1. J lost 7 bases, V lost 0 bases, and 2 bases had no gene match. Germline CDR1 reads SGHTA; CDR2 reads FQGNSA. There are 13 residues in the CDR3. The CDR3 nucleotides are TGTGCCAGCAGCTTAGCAGGGGGCTTTGAAGCTTTCTTT. Protein: CASSLAGGFEAFF.

This clone has a single count. The V call is TRBV28, the J call TRBJ2-7; D may be TRBD2 (5 bases). V was trimmed by 3 bases and J by 1 base, leaving 13 bases between them. CDR1 is MDHEN and CDR2 is SYDVKM in the germline V gene. The CDR3 is 15 residues long. Here the CDR3 DNA reads TGTGCCAGCAGTTTGAGCGGAGCCCCATCCTACGAGCAGTACTTC. Its protein product is CASSLSGAPSYEQYF.

V gene TRBV4-2 combines with J gene TRBJ2-6; D not resolved. This CDR3 region has 17 residues. Trimming removed 0 bases at V and 2 bases at J, with 11 bases between. Germline CDR1 and CDR2: LGHNA and YNFKEQ. The CDR3 sequence: CASSQDLAITGANVLTF. The CDR3 nucleotides are TGTGCCAGCAGCCAAGATCTCGCGATTACTGGGGCCAACGTCCTGACTTTC.

The chain employs TRBV7-3 and TRBJ1-1; D not certain. This CDR3 has 14 residues. CDR1 is SGHTA, CDR2 FQGTGA, per germline. Trimming left V 0 bases short and J 3 bases short, with 8 bases between. The CDR3 nucleotides are TGTGCCAGCAGCTTAACGTACGGGGACACTGAAGCTTTCTTT. Its protein is CASSLTYGDTEAFF.

This chain links TRBV7-8 with TRBJ1-4, with 9 bases identical to TRBD1. V lost 4 bases to trimming and J lost 6 bases; unmatched junction nucleotides: 6. The germline gives CDR1 SGHVS, CDR2 FQNEAQ. The CDR3 totals 15 residues. CDR3 nucleotides: TGTGCCAGCAGCTACCGACAGGGGGGACATGAAAAACTGTTTTTT. It is translated as CASSYRQGGHEKLFF. The full variable domain, in which reference TRBV7-8 and TRBJ1-4 provide the parts outside the CDR3, is GAGVSQSPRYKVAKRGQDVALRCDPISGHVSLFWYQQALGQGPEFLTYFQNEAQLDKSGLPSDRFFAERPEGSVSTLKIQRTQQEDSAVYLCASSYRQGGHEKLFFGSGTQLSVL.

The gene calls are TRBV4-1 and TRBJ2-7, with 12 bases identical to TRBD2. The germline V gene encodes CDR1 MGHRA and CDR2 YSYEKL. There are 15 residues in the CDR3. Germline trimming cut 0 bases from V and 6 bases from J; bases unmatched to any gene: 3. The CDR3: CASSQDLAGGREQYF. CDR3 bases: TGCGCCAGCAGCCAAGACCTAGCGGGAGGGCGCGAGCAGTACTTC.

The J gene is TRBJ2-7, the V gene TRBV18, with 7 positions matching TRBD1. V shed 3 bases, J shed 1 base, and the junction held 3 bases outside the gene matches. Germline CDR1 reads KGHSH; CDR2 reads LQKENI. This CDR3 is 14 amino acids long. The CDR3, as DNA: TGTGCCAGCTCACCCGGGACAGCATCCTACGAGCAGTACTTC. Encoded protein: CASSPGTASYEQYF.

This clone was recorded only once. V usage is TRBV7-9 and J usage is TRBJ1-3; D is undetermined. The CDR3 runs 15 residues. V lost 2 bases, J lost 0 bases, and 8 bases lay in between. Germline assignment: CDR1 SEHNR and CDR2 FQNEAQ (reference sequence). CDR3 region: CASSLLAASGNTIYF. CDR3 in DNA: TGTGCCAGCAGCTTACTAGCGGCCTCTGGAAACACCATATATTTT.

The V and J genes are TRBV3-1 (or the pseudogene TRBV3-2) and TRBJ1-6; the D gene is possibly TRBD1 (5 bases). The CDR3 contains 14 residues. With 4 bases removed from V and 10 bases from J, the gap between germline ends came to 14 bases. Germline V gene sequence: CDR1 LGHDT, CDR2 YNNKEL (reference sequence). CDR3 residues: CASSLLGEDSPLHF. The CDR3 nucleotides are TGTGCCAGCAGCCTCTTGGGGGAGGACTCACCCCTCCACTTT.

This chain joins TRBV14 and TRBJ2-1; 7 bases match TRBD2. From germline, CDR1 is SGHDN and CDR2 FVKESK. CDR3 length: 16 residues. V shed 2 bases, J shed 4 bases, and the junction held 8 bases outside the gene matches. The DNA for the CDR3 is TGTGCCAGCAGCCAACCCGGGACTAACACGTACAATGAGCAGTTCTTC. This translates into CASSQPGTNTYNEQFF. Drawing the rest from reference TRBV14 and TRBJ2-1, the complete variable domain is EAGVTQFPSHSVIEKGQTVTLRCDPISGHDNLYWYRRVMGKEIKFLLHFVKESKQDESGMPNNRFLAERTGGTYSTLKVQPAELEDSGVYFCASSQPGTNTYNEQFFGPGTRLTVL.

The chain carries TRBV7-2 and TRBJ2-1, with 10 bases that match TRBD2. Unmatched junction bases numbered 9, after V lost 5 bases and J lost 8 bases. The CDR3 is made up of 15 amino acids. Germline-derived CDR1 and CDR2 are SGHTA and FQGNSA. CDR3 DNA: TGTGCCAGCAGCCCCCACGGGCTAGCGGGAGATGAGCAGTTCTTC. Translated: CASSPHGLAGDEQFF.

This rearrangement joins TRBV12-3 or TRBV12-4 to TRBJ1-2, with D tentatively TRBD1 (5 bases). Trimming removed 8 bases from V and 7 bases from J, with 14 bases in between. The CDR3 length is 12 residues. The CDR3 spells CASYRGLSGYTF. CDR3 coding DNA: TGTGCCAGCTACCGGGGGTTGTCTGGCTACACCTTC.

The J gene is TRBJ2-1, the V gene TRBV11-3, with a tentative D call TRBD2 (7 bases). The CDR3 is made up of 15 amino acids. Trimming took 1 base from V and 4 from J, leaving 11 bases between them. The V gene's germline CDR1 is SGHNT and CDR2 YENEEA. The CDR3 here is CASSLGAGAYNEQFF. CDR3 nucleotides: TGTGCCAGCAGCTTAGGTGCGGGGGCTTACAATGAGCAGTTCTTC.

The rearrangement joins TRBV6-2 or TRBV6-3 to TRBJ1-2; D perhaps matches TRBD1 (6 bases). Germline assignment: CDR1 MNHEY and CDR2 SVGEGT. The CDR3 length is 13 residues. Trimming left V 2 bases short and J 7 bases short, with 11 bases between. In DNA, the CDR3 is TGTGCCAGCAGTTACCGGGGGGCTGTTGGCTACACCTTC. It codes for CASSYRGAVGYTF.

V and J are TRBV27 and TRBJ1-3, with TRBD1 matching 7 bases. The trim removed 4 bases at V and 4 bases at J, leaving 7 bases unmatched. The CDR3 spans 15 residues. Germline CDR1 is MNHEY and CDR2 is SMNVEV (reference sequence). This CDR3 reads CASSSTGVDGNTIYF. CDR3 bases: TGTGCCAGCAGTTCTACAGGGGTGGACGGAAACACCATATATTTT.

The V and J genes are TRBV7-2 and TRBJ2-3; no firm D call. The length of the CDR3 is 14 residues. Trimming removed 1 base from V and 1 base from J, with 6 bases in between. Germline V gene data show CDR1 as SGHTA and CDR2 as FQGNSA. CDR3 sequence: CASSLDPGTDTQYF. Written as DNA, the CDR3 is TGTGCCAGCAGCTTAGACCCGGGCACAGATACGCAGTATTTT.

The V and J genes are TRBV18 and TRBJ1-3; 7 bases map to TRBD1. J lost 2 bases, V lost 4 bases, and 2 bases had no gene match. The CDR3 has 14 residues. Germline V gene sequence: CDR1 KGHSH, CDR2 LQKENI. This CDR3 is CASSLDRAGNTIYF. The CDR3 coding sequence is TGTGCCAGCTCACTAGACAGGGCTGGAAACACCATATATTTT.

The chain uses TRBV9 and TRBJ2-2, with a weak D call TRBD2 (6 bases). V was shortened by 0 bases and J by 0 bases, with 12 bases between the two germline ends. CDR3 length equals 17 residues. Germline CDR1 SGDLS, CDR2 YYNGEE. The CDR3 coding sequence is TGTGCCAGCAGCGTAGCCCCGGGACTCCCGAACACCGGGGAGCTGTTTTTT. Translation: CASSVAPGLPNTGELFF.

The chain links TRBV28 to TRBJ1-3; D gene ambiguous. Germline lookup yields CDR1 MDHEN and CDR2 SYDVKM. V lost 2 bases and J lost 8, with 10 bases in between. This CDR3 has 13 residues. CDR3 loop: CASSLSTVDTIYF. DNA for the CDR3: TGTGCCAGCAGTTTAAGTACGGTGGACACCATATATTTT.

The chain combines TRBV18 with TRBJ1-2; TRBD1 is a possible D gene (5 bases). Germline V CDR1 and CDR2: KGHSH, LQKENI. V lost 4 bases to trimming and J lost 4 bases, with 19 bases between them. This CDR3 region has 16 residues. Written as DNA, the CDR3 is TGTGCCAGCTCACTTACATTGAAGGGGATCAGCTATGGCTACACCTTC. The encoded protein is CASSLTLKGISYGYTF.

The chain uses TRBV7-9 and TRBJ2-3, with 8 positions matching TRBD1. The germline V gene encodes CDR1 SEHNR and CDR2 FQNEAQ (reference sequence). V lost 4 bases to trimming and J lost 1 base; unmatched junction nucleotides: 4. The CDR3 covers 15 residues. This CDR3 reads CASSSVTGGTDTQYF. The CDR3 DNA follows: TGTGCCAGCAGCTCCGTGACAGGGGGCACAGATACGCAGTATTTT.

The CDR3 here is CASRTGTTGKLFF. The CDR3 region has the DNA TGTGCCAGTAGAACCGGGACAACAGGAAAACTGTTTTTT. The chain uses TRBV19 and TRBJ1-4; D possibly corresponds to TRBD1 (6 bases). V was cut by 6 bases and J by 10 bases, with 15 bases left in between. Germline values: CDR1 LNHDA, CDR2 SQIVND (reference sequence). The CDR3 spans 13 residues.

This clone was seen a handful of times. This sequence joins TRBV3-1 (or the pseudogene TRBV3-2) and TRBJ1-4; D remains ambiguous. V dropped 2 bases and J dropped 8 bases, with 9 bases sitting between them. The V gene's germline CDR1 is LGHDT and CDR2 YNNKEL (reference sequence). The CDR3 is made up of 13 amino acids. CDR3 sequence: CASSQTYEEKLFF. The CDR3 coding sequence is TGTGCCAGCAGCCAAACCTACGAGGAAAAACTGTTTTTT.

The V call is TRBV5-1, the J call TRBJ2-5; no firm D call. Between the trimmed V and J ends, which lost 4 bases and 5 bases, there was a span of 15 bases. Looked up from germline, CDR1 is SGHRS and CDR2 is YFSETQ. The CDR3 runs 14 residues. The CDR3 spells CASSPTGVGETQYF. CDR3 nucleotide sequence: TGCGCCAGCAGCCCGACGGGTGTTGGCGAGACCCAGTACTTC.

The V gene is TRBV28, the J gene TRBJ1-4; D might be TRBD1 (5 bases). This CDR3 contains 14 residues. Between the trimmed V and J ends, which lost 4 bases and 8 bases, there was a span of 14 bases. The V gene's germline CDR1 is MDHEN and CDR2 SYDVKM. The CDR3 sequence: CASSSAQPGEKLFF. The CDR3 coding sequence is TGTGCCAGCAGTTCCGCCCAACCAGGGGAAAAACTGTTTTTT.

V and J are TRBV7-2 and TRBJ2-5; tentative D call: TRBD2 (5 bases). With 4 bases removed from V and 3 bases from J, the gap between germline ends came to 9 bases. Germline CDR1 reads SGHTA; CDR2 reads FQGNSA. CDR3 length equals 13 residues. This CDR3 reads CASSSSQEETQYF. The CDR3 DNA follows: TGTGCCAGCAGCTCTAGCCAGGAAGAGACCCAGTACTTC.

The V and J genes are TRBV15 and TRBJ2-3; 9 bases agree with TRBD1. Germline V gene data show CDR1 as LNHNV and CDR2 as YYDKDF (reference sequence). Trimming cost V 5 bases and J 4 bases; bases outside gene matches: 7. This CDR3 spans 15 amino acids. The CDR3 is CATSGDRVRADTQYF. The CDR3 DNA reads TGTGCCACCAGCGGGGACAGGGTCAGGGCAGATACGCAGTATTTT.